Described below is a single TCR beta chain sequence and its context. The sample holds many counts of this clonotype. What antigen it recognizes has not been identified. Base qualities are not at hand, and no much larger clone is one base apart. This entry is derived from a study of blood T cells in healthy people across ages (dated by TCRdb to about 2015). A note on the overall study: In model experiments, roughly one uniquely barcoded TCR beta cDNA molecule per two T cells was captured by template switching. To track age-related changes in TCR beta repertoire diversity, the study relied on deep sequencing normalized with unique cDNA molecular identifiers. The donors were split into four age groups: young (average 16 years), middle-aged (roughly 39), aged (more than 55) and long-lived (over 80). For two donors (one aged 18 to 30 and one aged 80 or older), the study analyzed two additional independent replicas of 1 million unique cDNA reads from the same blood draw. What the research found in general, with its limitations: Compared with the aged group, more naive CD4+ T cells, fewer expanded clones and increased TCR diversity were shown by the long-lived group, suggesting age selection. Donor CMV infection status was unknown, potentially confounding age-related changes in expanded clonotypes. Conclusive comparison of naive and antigen-experienced compartments was prevented by the profiling of bulk unsorted PBMCs. Estimates of total diversity based on one million sequenced T cells were considered lower bounds and underestimates. Observed TCR beta diversity per million T cells fell roughly linearly with age, and a significant reduction was already apparent by age around 40. A strong correlation was found between observed TCR beta diversity and the percentage of naive T cells measured by flow cytometry.

Systemically healthy Caucasian individuals from Russia, around 38 in total and aged about 6 to 100 years, were included as donors. Ten milliliters of peripheral blood were drawn from each donor into EDTA-treated Vacutainer tubes. Ficoll-Paque density-gradient centrifugation was used to isolate PBMCs, with at least 6 million obtained per sample. Trizol reagent was used to extract total RNA from the PBMCs, yielding at least 5.5 micrograms per sample. The percentages of naive CD45RAhigh/CD27high T cells were determined by flow cytometry on a PBMC aliquot from every donor. Reading the germline V gene gives CDR1 MRHNA and CDR2 SNTAGT. The CDR3 contains 16 residues, cysteine and phenylalanine counted. Just the 48-base CDR3 DNA is kept, in frame starting at base 1. V lost 0 bases and J lost 2 bases, and the count of bases not matched to a germline gene is 5. Library preparation employed 5' RACE. Sequencing was performed on an Illumina HiSeq 2500. A second PCR of about 7 to 12 cycles was run with a J-beta primer mix and a sample-barcoded 5' primer. A unique molecular identifier was introduced onto each TCR beta cDNA molecule by a template-switch 5' adaptor carrying 12 random nucleotides. Each sample yielded at least 3 million CDR3-containing paired-end reads. First-strand cDNA was synthesized from all RNA with the Mint cDNA synthesis kit, primed by a TRBC-specific oligonucleotide. All cDNA was treated with uracil-DNA glycosylase and then went through a first 18-cycle PCR with the universal primers M1SS and BC2_uni_R. Per the source publication's procedure: For normalization, 1 million high-quality reads, each with a distinct molecular identifier, were randomly selected from each sample. Instead of being binned into consensus sequences, reads with shared molecular identifiers were discarded. CDR3 identification, clonotype clustering and error correction used MiTCR with a Q25 quality threshold and the strictest error-elimination algorithm. A nonparametric unseen species model with Euler transformation was used to estimate lower-bound total TCR beta diversity. TCRdb reanalyzed the raw reads on its own, using fastp at Q25 for trimming and MiXCR for clone calling, and kept in-frame beta chains. Rows are combined by CDR3 protein, so each entry shows the most common genes and DNA. TCRdb's processing, not the authors' own work, is the source of the V and J calls. Across this sample there are approximately 960,000 distinct CDR3 sequences, with almost 30% seen only once. Roughly a tenth of the sample belongs to the ten largest clones.

This sample also appeared in a second study, on T cells of mothers and their children. The second paper states: The donors were nine systemically healthy Caucasian individuals, made up of three mothers and their six children. cDNA synthesis used all of the extracted RNA, with roughly 1.5 ug of RNA in each 15 ul reaction. In the second PCR, the M1S primer introduced both the sample barcodes and 2-4 random nucleotides. Over 9 million TCR beta CDR3 reads came from each mother, compared with a few million reads from each child. Thymic selection similarly shapes TCR recombination output in related and unrelated pairs, with minor effect from inherited differences. Normalized repertoire overlap was always slightly but never significantly higher in related than unrelated mother-child pairs. No persistent microchimeric T cell clones were found, with a detection sensitivity of approximately 100 clones per million clonotypes. In the study, deep NGS was used to compare the TCR beta repertoires of mothers and children, and features distinguishing related mother-child pairs from unrelated individuals were sought. Mothers averaged roughly 40 +/- 4 years of age and children averaged 11 +/- 4 years. After adapters were ligated using NEBNext reagents, the libraries underwent 100+100 nt paired-end sequencing on an Illumina HiSeq 2000. To prevent cross-contamination, the mother and child libraries were prepared one month apart and sequenced in separate runs. Between about 500,000 and 2,100,000 distinct TCR beta clonotypes were identified per donor. Naive TCR beta clonotypes were estimated from low-frequency clonotypes matched to each donor's FACS-determined naive share, without sorting.

The chain uses TRBV6-4 and TRBJ2-3; a stretch of 7 junction bases matches TRBD2. The origin of this receptor is a woman in her thirties or forties in good health. Sequenced input: blood. This receptor carries the CDR3 CASSDSTSFSTDTQYF. The bases are TGTGCCAGCAGTGACTCGACTAGCTTTTCCACAGATACGCAGTATTTT.